This T cell receptor beta chain is drawn from a study of graft-versus-host responses after intestinal transplantation. For the study at large: Among the recipients, all got anti-thymocyte globulin induction and then tacrolimus and steroids for around 3 years.

The assay was immunoSEQ multiplex PCR, and TCRdb's table has in-frame clones only and misses some. The sample has over 85,000 clones, roughly 91% seen once; the top ten hold approximately 0.18%. A word on this clone: Antigen specificity is unknown.

The trim removed 4 bases at V and 1 base at J, leaving 12 bases unmatched. CDR3 size: 17 residues. Germline loops: CDR1 SGHRS, CDR2 YFSETQ. Study-wide results and limits: Graft-donor T cell macrochimerism coincided with high graft-versus-host to host-versus-graft clonal ratios in allografts. GvH clonotypes were identified within recipient marrow, with a subset emerging first in ileum or blood.

The specimen comprised unstimulated CD4+ T cells sorted from spleen or lymph node cells, sampled before transplant. V usage is TRBV5-1 and J usage is TRBJ2-3; TRBD2 aligns across 7 bases. The receptor's source is a human donor who was the organ donor for an intestinal transplant. CDR3 sequence reads: CASSGGREGYGTDTQYF. CDR3 nucleotide sequence: TGCGCCAGCAGCGGGGGAAGGGAGGGATATGGCACAGATACGCAGTATTTT.